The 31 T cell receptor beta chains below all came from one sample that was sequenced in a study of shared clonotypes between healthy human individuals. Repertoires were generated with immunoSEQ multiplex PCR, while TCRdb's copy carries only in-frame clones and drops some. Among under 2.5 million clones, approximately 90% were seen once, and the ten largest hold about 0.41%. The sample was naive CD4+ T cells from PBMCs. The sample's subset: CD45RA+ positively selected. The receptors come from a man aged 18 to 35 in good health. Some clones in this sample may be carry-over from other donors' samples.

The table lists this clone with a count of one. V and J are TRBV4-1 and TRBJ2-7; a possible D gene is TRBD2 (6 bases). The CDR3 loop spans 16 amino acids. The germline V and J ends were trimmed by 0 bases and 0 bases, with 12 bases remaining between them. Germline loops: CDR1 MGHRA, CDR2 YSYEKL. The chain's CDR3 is CASSQDLAGTSYEQYF. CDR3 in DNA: TGCGCCAGCAGCCAAGATCTGGCGGGAACCTCCTACGAGCAGTACTTC.

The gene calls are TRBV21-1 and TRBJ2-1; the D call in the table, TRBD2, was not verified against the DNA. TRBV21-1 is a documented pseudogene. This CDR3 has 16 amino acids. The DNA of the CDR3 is TGTGCCAGCAGCGACAAGGGACTAGCGGTCCACAATGAGCAGTTCTTC. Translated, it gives CASSDKGLAVHNEQFF.

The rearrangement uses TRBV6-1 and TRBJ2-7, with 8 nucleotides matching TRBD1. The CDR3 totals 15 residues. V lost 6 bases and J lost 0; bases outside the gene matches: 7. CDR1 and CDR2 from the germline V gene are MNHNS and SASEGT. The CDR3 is CASRKDRAHSYEQYF. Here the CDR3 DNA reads TGTGCCAGCAGAAAGGACAGGGCCCACTCCTACGAGCAGTACTTC.

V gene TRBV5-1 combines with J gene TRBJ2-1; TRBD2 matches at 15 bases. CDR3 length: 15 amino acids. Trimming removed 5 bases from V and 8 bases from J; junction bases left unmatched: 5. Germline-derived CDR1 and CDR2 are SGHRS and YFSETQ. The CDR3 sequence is CASRRTSGREDEQFF. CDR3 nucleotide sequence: TGCGCCAGCAGGAGGACTAGCGGGAGGGAGGATGAGCAGTTCTTC.

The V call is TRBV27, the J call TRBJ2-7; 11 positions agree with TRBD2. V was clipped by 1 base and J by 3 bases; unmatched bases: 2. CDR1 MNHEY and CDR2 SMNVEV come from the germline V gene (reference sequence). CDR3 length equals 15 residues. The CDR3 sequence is CASSLLLAGVYEQYF. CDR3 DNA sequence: TGTGCCAGCAGTTTATTACTAGCGGGAGTCTACGAGCAGTACTTC.

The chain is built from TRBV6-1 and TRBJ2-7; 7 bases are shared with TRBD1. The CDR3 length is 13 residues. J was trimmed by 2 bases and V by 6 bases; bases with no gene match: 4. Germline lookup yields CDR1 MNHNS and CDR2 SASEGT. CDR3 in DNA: TGTGCCAGCAGAGGGGGACAGACCTACGAGCAGTACTTC. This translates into CASRGGQTYEQYF.

The CDR3 here is CASSFLDRISYEQYF. The CDR3 DNA follows: TGTGCCAGCAGTTTCCTCGATAGAATATCCTACGAGCAGTACTTC. This chain links TRBV5-8 with TRBJ2-7; D not resolved. Per germline, CDR1 SGHTS and CDR2 YDEGEE. The ends were cut back, 5 bases at V and 1 base at J, with 16 bases in the middle. The CDR3 extends over 15 amino acids.

The CDR3 DNA reads as TGTGCCTGGGGGGACAGCGGTAGACGCTACACCTTC. Protein product: CAWGDSGRRYTF. V usage is TRBV30 and J usage is TRBJ1-2; 7 bases map to TRBD1. Trimming at V came to 5 bases and at J to 9 bases, leaving 9 bases not matched to a gene. The CDR3 spans 12 residues. Germline lookup yields CDR1 GTSNPN and CDR2 SVGIG (reference sequence).

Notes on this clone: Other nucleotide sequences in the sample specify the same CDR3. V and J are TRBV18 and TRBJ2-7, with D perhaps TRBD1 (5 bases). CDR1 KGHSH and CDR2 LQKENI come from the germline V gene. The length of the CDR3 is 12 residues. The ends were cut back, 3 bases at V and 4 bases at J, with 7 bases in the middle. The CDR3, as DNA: TGTGCCAGCTCACCTGGACAATACGAGCAGTACTTC. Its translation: CASSPGQYEQYF.

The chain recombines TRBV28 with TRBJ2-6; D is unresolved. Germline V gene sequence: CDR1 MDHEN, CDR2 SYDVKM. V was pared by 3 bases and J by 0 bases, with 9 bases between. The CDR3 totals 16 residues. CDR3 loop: CASSFQRSSGANVLTF. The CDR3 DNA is TGTGCCAGCAGTTTCCAACGCAGCTCTGGGGCCAACGTCCTGACTTTC.

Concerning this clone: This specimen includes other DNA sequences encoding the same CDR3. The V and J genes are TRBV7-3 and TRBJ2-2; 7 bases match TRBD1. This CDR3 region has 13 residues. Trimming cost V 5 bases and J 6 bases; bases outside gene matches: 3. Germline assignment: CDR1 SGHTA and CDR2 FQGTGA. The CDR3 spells CASSPQGAGELFF. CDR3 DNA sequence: TGTGCCAGCAGCCCTCAGGGGGCCGGGGAGCTGTTTTTT.

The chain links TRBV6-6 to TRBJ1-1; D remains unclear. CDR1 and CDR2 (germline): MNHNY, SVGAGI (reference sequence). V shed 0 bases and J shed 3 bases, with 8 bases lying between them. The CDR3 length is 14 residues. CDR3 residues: CASSYSIGYTEAFF. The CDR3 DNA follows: TGTGCCAGCAGTTACTCTATAGGGTACACTGAAGCTTTCTTT.

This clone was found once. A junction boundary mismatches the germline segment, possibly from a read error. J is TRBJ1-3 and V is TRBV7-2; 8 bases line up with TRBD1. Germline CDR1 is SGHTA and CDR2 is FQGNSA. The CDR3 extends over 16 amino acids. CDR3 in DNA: TGTGCCAGCAGCTTTAAGGGACAGGACTCTGGAAGCACCATATATTTT. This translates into CASSFKGQDSGSTIYF.

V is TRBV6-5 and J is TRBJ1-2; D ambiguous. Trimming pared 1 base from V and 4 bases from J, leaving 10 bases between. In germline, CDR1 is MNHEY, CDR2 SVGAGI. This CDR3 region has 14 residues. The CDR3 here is CASSYFSAGYGYTF. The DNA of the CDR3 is TGTGCCAGCAGTTACTTCTCCGCTGGCTATGGCTACACCTTC.

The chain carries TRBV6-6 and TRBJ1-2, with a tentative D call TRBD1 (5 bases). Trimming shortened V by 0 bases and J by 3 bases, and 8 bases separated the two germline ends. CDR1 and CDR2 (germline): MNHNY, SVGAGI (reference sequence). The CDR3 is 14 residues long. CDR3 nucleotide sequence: TGTGCCAGCAGTTACTCTGACAGATACTATGGCTACACCTTC. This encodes CASSYSDRYYGYTF.

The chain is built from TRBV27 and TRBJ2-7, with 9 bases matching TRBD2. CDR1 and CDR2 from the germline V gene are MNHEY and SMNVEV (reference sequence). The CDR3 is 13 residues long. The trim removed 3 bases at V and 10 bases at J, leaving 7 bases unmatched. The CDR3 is CASSFQIAGEQYF. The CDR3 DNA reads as TGTGCCAGCAGTTTCCAAATAGCGGGAGAACAGTACTTC.

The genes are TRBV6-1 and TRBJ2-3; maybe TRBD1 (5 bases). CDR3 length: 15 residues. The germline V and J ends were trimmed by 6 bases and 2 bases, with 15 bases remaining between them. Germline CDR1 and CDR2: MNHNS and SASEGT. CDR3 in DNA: TGTGCCAGCAGCCCGAGACAGTACAACACAGATACGCAGTATTTT. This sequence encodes CASSPRQYNTDTQYF.

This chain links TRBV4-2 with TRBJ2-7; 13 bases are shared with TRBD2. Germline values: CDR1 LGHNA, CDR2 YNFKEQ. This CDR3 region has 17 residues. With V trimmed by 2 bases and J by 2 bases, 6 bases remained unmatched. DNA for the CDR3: TGTGCCAGCAGCCAATCCCGGACTAGCGGGAGAACCTACGAGCAGTACTTC. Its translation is CASSQSRTSGRTYEQYF.

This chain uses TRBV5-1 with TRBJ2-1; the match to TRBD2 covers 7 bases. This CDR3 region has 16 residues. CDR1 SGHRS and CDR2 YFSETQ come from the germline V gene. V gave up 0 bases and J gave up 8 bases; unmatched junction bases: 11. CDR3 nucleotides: TGCGCCAGCAGCTTGGATGGGGAGGGCAGGAGGGATGAGCAGTTCTTC. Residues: CASSLDGEGRRDEQFF.

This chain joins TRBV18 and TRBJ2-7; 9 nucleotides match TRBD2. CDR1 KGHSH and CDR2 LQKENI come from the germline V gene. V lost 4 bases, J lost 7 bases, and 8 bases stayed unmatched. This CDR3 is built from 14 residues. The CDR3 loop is CASSRVAGAEEQYF. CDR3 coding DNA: TGTGCCAGCTCACGGGTAGCGGGAGCGGAGGAGCAGTACTTC.

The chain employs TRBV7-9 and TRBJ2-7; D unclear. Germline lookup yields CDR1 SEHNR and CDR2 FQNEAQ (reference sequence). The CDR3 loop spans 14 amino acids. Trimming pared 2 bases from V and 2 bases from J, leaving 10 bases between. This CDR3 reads CASSLPGSTYEQYF. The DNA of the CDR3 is TGTGCCAGCAGCTTACCAGGTTCAACCTACGAGCAGTACTTC.

In DNA form, the CDR3 reads TGTGCCAGCACAAGGGACAGTCTTTATGGCTACACCTTC. It specifies CASTRDSLYGYTF. The V call is TRBV6-5, the J call TRBJ1-2; 7 bases map to TRBD1. Losses at the gene ends were 7 bases for V and 5 bases for J; bases not matched to a gene: 7. Germline V gene data show CDR1 as MNHEY and CDR2 as SVGAGI. The CDR3 consists of 13 residues.

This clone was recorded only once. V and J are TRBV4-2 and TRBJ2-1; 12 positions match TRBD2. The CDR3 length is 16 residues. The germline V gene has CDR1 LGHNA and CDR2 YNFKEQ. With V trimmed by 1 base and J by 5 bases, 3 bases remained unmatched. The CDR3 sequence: CASSQGGLAGHNEQFF. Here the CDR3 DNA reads TGTGCCAGCAGCCAAGGGGGACTAGCGGGCCACAATGAGCAGTTCTTC.

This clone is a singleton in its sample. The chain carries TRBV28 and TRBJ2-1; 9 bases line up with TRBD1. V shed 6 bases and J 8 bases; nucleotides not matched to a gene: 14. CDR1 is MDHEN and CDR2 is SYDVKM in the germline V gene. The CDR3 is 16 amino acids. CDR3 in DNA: TGTGCCAGCAGGGACTCGACCGGGACAGGGCGGTATGAGCAGTTCTTC. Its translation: CASRDSTGTGRYEQFF.

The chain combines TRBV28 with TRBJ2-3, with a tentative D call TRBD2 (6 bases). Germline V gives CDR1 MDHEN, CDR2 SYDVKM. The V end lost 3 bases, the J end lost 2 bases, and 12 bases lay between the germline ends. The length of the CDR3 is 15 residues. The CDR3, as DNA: TGTGCCAGCAGTTTTGGAGGGTGGGACACAGATACGCAGTATTTT. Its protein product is CASSFGGWDTDTQYF.

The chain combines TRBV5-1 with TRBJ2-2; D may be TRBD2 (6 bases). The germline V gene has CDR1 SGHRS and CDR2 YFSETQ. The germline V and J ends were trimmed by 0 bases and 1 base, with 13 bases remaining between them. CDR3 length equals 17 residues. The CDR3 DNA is TGCGCCAGCAGCTTGGGGGCCCTGGAGGGGAACACCGGGGAGCTGTTTTTT. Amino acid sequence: CASSLGALEGNTGELFF.

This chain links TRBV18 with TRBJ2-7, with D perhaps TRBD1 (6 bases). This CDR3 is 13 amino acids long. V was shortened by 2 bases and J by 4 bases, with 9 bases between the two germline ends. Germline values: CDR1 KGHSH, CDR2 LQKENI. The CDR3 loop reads CASSPGGRYEQYF. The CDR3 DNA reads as TGTGCCAGCTCACCAGGGGGCAGATACGAGCAGTACTTC.

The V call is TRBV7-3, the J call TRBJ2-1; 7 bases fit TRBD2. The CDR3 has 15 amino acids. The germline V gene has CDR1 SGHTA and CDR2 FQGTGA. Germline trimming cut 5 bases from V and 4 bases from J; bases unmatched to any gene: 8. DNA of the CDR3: TGTGCCAGCAGCCTCGCTAGCGGAACTTACAATGAGCAGTTCTTC. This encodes CASSLASGTYNEQFF.

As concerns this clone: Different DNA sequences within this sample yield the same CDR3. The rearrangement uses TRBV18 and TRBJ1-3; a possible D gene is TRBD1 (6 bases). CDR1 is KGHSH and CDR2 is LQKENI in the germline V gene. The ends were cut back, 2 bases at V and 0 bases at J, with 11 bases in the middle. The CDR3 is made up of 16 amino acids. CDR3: CASSPRGTDSGNTIYF. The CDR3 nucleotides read TGTGCCAGCTCACCAAGGGGGACCGACTCTGGAAACACCATATATTTT.

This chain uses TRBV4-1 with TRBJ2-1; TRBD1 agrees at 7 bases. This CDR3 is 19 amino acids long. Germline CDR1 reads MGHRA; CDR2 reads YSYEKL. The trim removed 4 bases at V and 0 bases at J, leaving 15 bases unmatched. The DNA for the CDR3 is TGCGCCAGCAGCCTTTTTCCTAGGACAGGCCTTTTCTCCTACAATGAGCAGTTCTTC. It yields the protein CASSLFPRTGLFSYNEQFF.

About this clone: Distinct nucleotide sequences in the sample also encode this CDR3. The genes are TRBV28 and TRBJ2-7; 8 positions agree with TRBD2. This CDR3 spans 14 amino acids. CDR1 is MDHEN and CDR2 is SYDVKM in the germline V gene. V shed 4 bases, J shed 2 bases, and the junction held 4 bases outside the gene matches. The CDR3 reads CASSSLAGTYEQYF. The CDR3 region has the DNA TGTGCCAGCAGTTCGCTAGCGGGTACCTACGAGCAGTACTTC.